This TCR beta chain was sequenced for a study of Graves' ophthalmopathy and Graves' hyperthyroidism. Broader study findings: Most clonotypes expanded in thyroid above 0.001 frequency were present in blood too.

The CDR3 has 13 amino acids. Trimming removed 6 bases from V and 3 bases from J, with 11 bases in between. The germline CDR1 and CDR2 sequences are SNHLY and FYNNEI. It was on clinical symptoms, serum thyroxine, TRAb, thyroid ultrasound and orbital computed tomography that diagnosis relied. RNA transcripts served as template for amplifying TCR beta CDR3 sequences. HTBI primers were used in a first-round RT-PCR, which preceded a second-round multiplex PCR. One entry per CDR3 protein results from TCRdb running MiXCR on the multiplex PCR reads. This sample yields 660,000 or so distinct CDR3 sequences, of which about 40% are seen a single time; around 3.3% belongs to the top ten. This clonotype was detected many times. The antigen remains unidentified.

The specimen was peripheral blood. The J gene is TRBJ1-1, the V gene TRBV2; TRBD1 is a possible D gene (6 bases). This clonotype was sampled from an adult man with Graves' ophthalmopathy. CDR3 sequence: CASRRDIDTEAFF. For the CDR3, the DNA is TGTGCCAGCAGGCGGGACATAGACACTGAAGCTTTCTTT.